This T cell receptor beta chain was identified during a study of molecular identifiers for immune sequencing clone quantification. Points from the study as a whole: The study found clones above 20 RNA copies held over 99% of effector molecules and under 1% in naive cells. Spiked Jurkat TCR RNA originating from one cell could reportedly be identified amid roughly 970,000 naive cells.

Libraries of naive CD8 cells were prepared from about 19,000 to 1,100,000 sorted cells using 10%, 30% or 50% RNA. Naive CD8 T cells, phenotype CD8+CD4-CCR7+CD45RA+, were sorted. This clonotype was recorded at least ten times. Its target is unknown. In germline, CDR1 is MNHEY, CDR2 SMNVEV (reference sequence). V lost 8 bases, J lost 4 bases, and 14 bases lay in between. This CDR3 contains 13 residues. TCRdb itself ran the PCR reads through MiXCR, one entry per CDR3 protein. The table includes about 640,000 distinct CDR3 sequences, just under 20% detected once. Sequenced input: naive CD8+ T cells from blood, with Jurkat cell RNA spiked in. Subset: FACS-sorted CD8+CD4-CCR7+CD45RA+ naive T cells. The TCR was taken from a human donor in good health. Some libraries in this study had Jurkat cell RNA spiked in. The chain has TRBV27 and TRBJ1-1, with D unresolved. This CDR3 reads CASSVGYGTEAFF. The CDR3 bases are TGTGCCAGCTCGGTGGGCTATGGCACTGAAGCTTTCTTT.